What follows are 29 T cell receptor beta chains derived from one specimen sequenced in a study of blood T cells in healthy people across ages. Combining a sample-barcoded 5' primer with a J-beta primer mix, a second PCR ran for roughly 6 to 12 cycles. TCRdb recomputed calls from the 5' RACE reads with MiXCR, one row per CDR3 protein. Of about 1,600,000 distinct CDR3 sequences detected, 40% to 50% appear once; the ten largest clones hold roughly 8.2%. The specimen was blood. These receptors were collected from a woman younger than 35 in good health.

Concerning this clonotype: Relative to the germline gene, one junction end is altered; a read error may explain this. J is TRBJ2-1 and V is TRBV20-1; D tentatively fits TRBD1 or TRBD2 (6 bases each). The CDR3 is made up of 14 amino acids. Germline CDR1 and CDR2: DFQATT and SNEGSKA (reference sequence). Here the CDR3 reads CSADRGLNANERFF. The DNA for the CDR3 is TGCAGTGCTGACCGGGGGCTAAACGCCAATGAGCGGTTCTTC.

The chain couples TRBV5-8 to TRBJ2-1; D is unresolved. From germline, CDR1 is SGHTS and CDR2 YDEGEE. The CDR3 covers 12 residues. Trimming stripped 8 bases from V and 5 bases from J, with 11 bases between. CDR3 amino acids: CASRDENNEQFF. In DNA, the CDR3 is TGTGCCAGTAGGGATGAAAACAATGAGCAGTTCTTC.

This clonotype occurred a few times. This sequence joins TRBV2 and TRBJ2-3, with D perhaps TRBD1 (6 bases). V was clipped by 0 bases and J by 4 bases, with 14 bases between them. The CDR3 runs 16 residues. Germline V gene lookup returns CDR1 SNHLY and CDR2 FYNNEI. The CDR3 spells CASSEAADRMSDTQYF. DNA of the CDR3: TGTGCCAGCAGTGAAGCGGCAGACAGGATGTCAGATACGCAGTATTTT. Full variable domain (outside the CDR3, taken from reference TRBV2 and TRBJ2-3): EPEVTQTPSHQVTQMGQEVILRCVPISNHLYFYWYRQILGQKVEFLVSFYNNEISEKSEIFDDQFSVERPDGSNFTLKIRSTKLEDSAMYFCASSEAADRMSDTQYFGPGTRLTVL.

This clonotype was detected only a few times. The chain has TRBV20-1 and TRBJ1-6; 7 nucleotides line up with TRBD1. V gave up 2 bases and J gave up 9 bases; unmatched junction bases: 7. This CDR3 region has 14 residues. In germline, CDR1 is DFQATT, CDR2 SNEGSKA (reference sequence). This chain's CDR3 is CSARPRGSGSPLHF. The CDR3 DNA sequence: TGCAGTGCTAGACCCAGGGGGTCGGGTTCACCCCTCCACTTT.

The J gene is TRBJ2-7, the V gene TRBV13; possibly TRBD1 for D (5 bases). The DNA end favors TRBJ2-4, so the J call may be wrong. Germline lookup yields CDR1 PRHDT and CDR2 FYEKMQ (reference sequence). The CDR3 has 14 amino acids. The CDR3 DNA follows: TGTGCCAGCAGTAACAGGTTGGGCAAAAACATTCAGTACTTC. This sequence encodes CASSNRLGKNIQYF.

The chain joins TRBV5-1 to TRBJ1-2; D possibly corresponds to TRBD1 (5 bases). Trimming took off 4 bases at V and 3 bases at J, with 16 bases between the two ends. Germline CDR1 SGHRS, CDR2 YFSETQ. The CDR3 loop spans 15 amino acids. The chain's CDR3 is CASSDRAGLDYGYTF. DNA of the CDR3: TGCGCCAGCAGCGATCGGGCAGGGCTAGACTATGGCTACACCTTC.

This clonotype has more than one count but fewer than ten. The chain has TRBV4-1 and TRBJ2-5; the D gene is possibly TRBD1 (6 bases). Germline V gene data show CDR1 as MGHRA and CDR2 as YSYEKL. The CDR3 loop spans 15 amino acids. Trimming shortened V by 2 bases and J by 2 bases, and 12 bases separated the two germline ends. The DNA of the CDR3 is TGCGCCAGCAGCCAACCCGGGACACAGCAAGAGACCCAGTACTTC. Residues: CASSQPGTQQETQYF.

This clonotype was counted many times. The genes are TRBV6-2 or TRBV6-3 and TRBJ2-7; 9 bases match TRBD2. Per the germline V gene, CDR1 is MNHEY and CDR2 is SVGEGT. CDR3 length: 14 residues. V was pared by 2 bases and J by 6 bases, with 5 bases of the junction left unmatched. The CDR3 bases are TGTGCCAGCAGTTACGGGACGACTAGCGGCGAGCAGTACTTC. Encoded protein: CASSYGTTSGEQYF.

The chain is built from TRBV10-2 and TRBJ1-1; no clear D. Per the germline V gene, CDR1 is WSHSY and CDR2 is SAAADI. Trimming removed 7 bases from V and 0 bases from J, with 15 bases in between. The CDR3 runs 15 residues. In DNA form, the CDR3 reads TGCGCCAGCAACCCCGCTCGGGAGGTGAACACTGAAGCTTTCTTT. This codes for CASNPAREVNTEAFF.

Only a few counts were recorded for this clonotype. The CDR3 here is CASSLDTYSRGLRYEQYF. The CDR3 bases are TGTGCCAGCAGCCTCGATACCTACTCGCGGGGGCTACGCTACGAGCAGTACTTC. The chain joins TRBV28 to TRBJ2-7, with TRBD2 as a possible D gene (7 bases). Between the trimmed V and J ends, which lost 6 bases and 3 bases, there was a span of 27 bases. The CDR3 is 18 residues long. Per the germline V gene, CDR1 is MDHEN and CDR2 is SYDVKM.

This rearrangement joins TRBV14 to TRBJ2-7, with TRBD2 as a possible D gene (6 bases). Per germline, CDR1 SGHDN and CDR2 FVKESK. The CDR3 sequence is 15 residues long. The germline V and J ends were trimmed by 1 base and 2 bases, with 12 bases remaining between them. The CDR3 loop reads CASSQGLARTYEQYF. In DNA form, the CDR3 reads TGTGCCAGCAGCCAAGGGCTAGCGAGAACCTACGAGCAGTACTTC.

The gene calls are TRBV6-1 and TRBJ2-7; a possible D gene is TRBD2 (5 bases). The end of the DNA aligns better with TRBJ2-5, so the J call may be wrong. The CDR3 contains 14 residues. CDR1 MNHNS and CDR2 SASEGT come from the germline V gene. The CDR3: CASSEAKTGETQYF. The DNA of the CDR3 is TGTGCCAGCAGTGAAGCAAAAACGGGGGAGACCCAGTACTTC.

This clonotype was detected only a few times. The CDR3 nucleotides are TGCGCCAGCAGCCAAAGAGGCGTCTACAATGAGCAGTTCTTC. This sequence encodes CASSQRGVYNEQFF. The chain recombines TRBV4-1 with TRBJ2-1, with D uncertain. Germline V gene sequence: CDR1 MGHRA, CDR2 YSYEKL. Trimming stripped 2 bases from V and 3 bases from J, with 8 bases between. The CDR3 is 14 residues long.

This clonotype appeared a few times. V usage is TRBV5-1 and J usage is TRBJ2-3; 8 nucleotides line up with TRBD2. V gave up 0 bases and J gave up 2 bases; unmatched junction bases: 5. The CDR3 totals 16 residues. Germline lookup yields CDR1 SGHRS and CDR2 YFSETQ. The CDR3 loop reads CASSLGSGGPTDTQYF. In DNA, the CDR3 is TGCGCCAGCAGCTTGGGGAGCGGGGGACCCACAGATACGCAGTATTTT.

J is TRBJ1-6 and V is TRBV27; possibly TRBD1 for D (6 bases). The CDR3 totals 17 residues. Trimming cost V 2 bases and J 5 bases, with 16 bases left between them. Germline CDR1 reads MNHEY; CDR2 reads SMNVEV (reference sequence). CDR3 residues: CASSLTPGGPNNSPLHF. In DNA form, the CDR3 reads TGTGCCAGCAGTTTAACCCCGGGGGGCCCAAATAATTCACCCCTCCACTTT.

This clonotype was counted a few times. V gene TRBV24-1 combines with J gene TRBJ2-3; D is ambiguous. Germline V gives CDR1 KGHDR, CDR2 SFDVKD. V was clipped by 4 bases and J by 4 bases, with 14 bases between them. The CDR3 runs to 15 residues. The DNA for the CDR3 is TGTGCCACCAGTGACTCCACCTCGGCGGCAGATACGCAGTATTTT. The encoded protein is CATSDSTSAADTQYF.

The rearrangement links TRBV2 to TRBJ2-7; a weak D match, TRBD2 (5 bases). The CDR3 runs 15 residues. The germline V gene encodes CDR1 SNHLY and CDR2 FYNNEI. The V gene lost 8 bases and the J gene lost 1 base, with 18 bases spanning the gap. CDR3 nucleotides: TGTGCCAGCTTAAGGGAGTGGAAACCTTCCTACGAGCAGTACTTC. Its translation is CASLREWKPSYEQYF. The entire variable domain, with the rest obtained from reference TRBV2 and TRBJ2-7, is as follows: EPEVTQTPSHQVTQMGQEVILRCVPISNHLYFYWYRQILGQKVEFLVSFYNNEISEKSEIFDDQFSVERPDGSNFTLKIRSTKLEDSAMYFCASLREWKPSYEQYFGPGTRLTVT.

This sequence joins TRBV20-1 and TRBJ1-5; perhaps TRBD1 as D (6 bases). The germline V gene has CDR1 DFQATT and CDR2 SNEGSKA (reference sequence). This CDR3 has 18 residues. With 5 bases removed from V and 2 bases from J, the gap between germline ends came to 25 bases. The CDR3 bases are TGCAGTGCTCCTCCTAACAGGGTTAAGGGGCATGGCAATCAGCCCCAGCATTTT. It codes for CSAPPNRVKGHGNQPQHF.

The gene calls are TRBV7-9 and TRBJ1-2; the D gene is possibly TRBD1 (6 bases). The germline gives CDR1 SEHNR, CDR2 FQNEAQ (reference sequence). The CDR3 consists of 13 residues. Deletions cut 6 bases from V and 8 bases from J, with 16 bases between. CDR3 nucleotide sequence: TGTGCCAGCAGTAATCCGGGACAATTGGGCTACACCTTC. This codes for CASSNPGQLGYTF.

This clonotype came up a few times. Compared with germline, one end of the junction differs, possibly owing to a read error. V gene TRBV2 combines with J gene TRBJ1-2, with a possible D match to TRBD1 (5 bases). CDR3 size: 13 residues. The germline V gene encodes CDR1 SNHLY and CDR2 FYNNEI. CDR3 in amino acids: CASRDRTTYDYTF. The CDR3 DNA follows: TGTGCCAGCAGAGACCGGACAACCTATGACTACACCTTC.

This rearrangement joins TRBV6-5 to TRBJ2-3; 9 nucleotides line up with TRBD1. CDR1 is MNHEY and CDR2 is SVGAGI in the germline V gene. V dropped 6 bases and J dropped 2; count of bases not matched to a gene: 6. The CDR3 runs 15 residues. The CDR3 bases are TGTGCCAGCAGCTACAGGGGGCCCGACACAGATACGCAGTATTTT. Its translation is CASSYRGPDTDTQYF.

The CDR3: CASSHTGNEQYF. In nucleotides, the CDR3 is TGTGCCAGCAGCCACACTGGGAATGAGCAGTACTTC. The chain joins TRBV3-1 to TRBJ2-5; D is ambiguous. Trimming left V 3 bases short and J 11 bases short, with 13 bases between. CDR1 is LGHDT, CDR2 YNNKEL, per germline (reference sequence). The CDR3 spans 12 residues.

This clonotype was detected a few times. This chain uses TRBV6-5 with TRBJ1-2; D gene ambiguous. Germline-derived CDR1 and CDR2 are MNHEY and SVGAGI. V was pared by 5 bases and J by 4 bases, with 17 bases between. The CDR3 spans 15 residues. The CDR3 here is CASSPRGGKGYGYTF. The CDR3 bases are TGTGCCAGCAGTCCCCGAGGTGGGAAGGGCTATGGCTACACCTTC.

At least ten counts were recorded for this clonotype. CDR3 region: CASSFAYEQYF. CDR3 nucleotide sequence: TGTGCCAGCAGCTTCGCCTACGAGCAGTACTTC. The chain joins TRBV12-3 or TRBV12-4 to TRBJ2-7; unclear D gene. The V end was cut by 6 bases, the J end by 2 bases, with 5 bases between. There are 11 residues in the CDR3.

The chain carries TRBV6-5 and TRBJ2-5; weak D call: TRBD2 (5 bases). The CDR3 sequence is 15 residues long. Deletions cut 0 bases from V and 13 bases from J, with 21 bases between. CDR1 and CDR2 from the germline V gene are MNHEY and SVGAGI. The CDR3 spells CASSYSDQRSYERYF. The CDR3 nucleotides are TGTGCCAGCAGTTACTCGGATCAGCGGAGCTACGAGCGGTACTTC.

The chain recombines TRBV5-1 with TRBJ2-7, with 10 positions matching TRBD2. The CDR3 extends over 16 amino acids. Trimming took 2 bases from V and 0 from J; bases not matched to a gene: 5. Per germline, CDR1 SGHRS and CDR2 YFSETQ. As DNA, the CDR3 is TGCGCCAGCAGCTTTGGAGCGGGAGGGACCTCCTACGAGCAGTACTTC. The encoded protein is CASSFGAGGTSYEQYF.

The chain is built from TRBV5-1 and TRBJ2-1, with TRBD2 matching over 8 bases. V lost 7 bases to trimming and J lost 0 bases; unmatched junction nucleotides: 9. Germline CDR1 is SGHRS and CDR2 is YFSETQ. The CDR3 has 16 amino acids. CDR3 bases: TGCGCCAGCGGACCCGGGGGGGGAAGCTCCTACAATGAGCAGTTCTTC. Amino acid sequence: CASGPGGGSSYNEQFF.

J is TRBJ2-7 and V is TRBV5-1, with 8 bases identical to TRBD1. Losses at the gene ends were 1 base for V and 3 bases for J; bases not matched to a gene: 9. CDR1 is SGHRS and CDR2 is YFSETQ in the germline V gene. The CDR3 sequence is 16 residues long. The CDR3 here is CASSLLTAGQGYEQYF. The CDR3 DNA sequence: TGCGCCAGCAGCTTGTTGACAGCCGGACAGGGCTACGAGCAGTACTTC.

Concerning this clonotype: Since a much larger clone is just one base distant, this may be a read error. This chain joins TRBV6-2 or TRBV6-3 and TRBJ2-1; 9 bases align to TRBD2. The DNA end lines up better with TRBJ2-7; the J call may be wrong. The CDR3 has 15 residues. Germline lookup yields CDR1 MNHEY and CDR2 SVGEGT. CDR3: CASRFSGSSYNEQYF. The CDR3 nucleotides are TGTGCCAGCAGATTTAGCGGGAGCTCCTACAATGAGCAGTACTTC.